Following are 29 T cell receptor beta chains from one sample sequenced in a study of cytomegalovirus exposure and HLA in healthy donors. Amplification used 60 Vbeta primers and 13 Jbeta primers. The table came from immunoSEQ multiplex PCR; TCRdb's copy has only in-frame clones and leaves some out. This repertoire includes 200,000 to 250,000 clones. Sequencing used PBMCs. The receptors were gathered from a girl aged 2-15 years in good health and CMV-seropositive.

The rearrangement joins TRBV28 to TRBJ1-2, with D tentatively TRBD1 (5 bases). From germline, CDR1 is MDHEN and CDR2 SYDVKM. Trimming removed 3 bases at V and 5 bases at J, with 16 bases between. The CDR3 contains 15 residues. CDR3 DNA sequence: TGTGCCAGCAGTTTTGGCGGCTTTAAGGGGTATGGCTACACCTTC. This sequence encodes CASSFGGFKGYGYTF.

The gene calls are TRBV6-5 and TRBJ2-1; 8 bases are a match to TRBD1. The CDR3 is made up of 15 amino acids. Germline loops: CDR1 MNHEY, CDR2 SVGAGI. Losses at the gene ends were 4 bases for V and 9 bases for J; bases not matched to a gene: 11. CDR3 nucleotides: TGTGCCAGCAGTTTACTCTCTCGACAGGGGAGTGAGCAGTTCTTC. Translating gives CASSLLSRQGSEQFF.

The chain uses TRBV19 and TRBJ2-2, with 9 bases identical to TRBD1. The CDR3 runs 15 residues. Germline trimming cut 11 bases from V and 6 bases from J; bases unmatched to any gene: 13. Germline-derived CDR1 and CDR2 are LNHDA and SQIVND (reference sequence). DNA of the CDR3: TGTGCCTCAAGGGACAGGGAGTCGATGGCCGGGGAGCTGTTTTTT. It is translated as CASRDRESMAGELFF.

The V and J genes are TRBV28 and TRBJ2-7; no definite D call. CDR3 size: 12 residues. V was pared by 4 bases and J by 3 bases, with 7 bases between. The germline V gene has CDR1 MDHEN and CDR2 SYDVKM. CDR3 DNA: TGTGCCAGCAGTTCCAACAGCTACGAGCAGTACTTC. It is translated as CASSSNSYEQYF.

The chain couples TRBV7-9 to TRBJ2-3; 11 positions match TRBD2. V was clipped by 3 bases and J by 6 bases; unmatched bases: 8. Germline V CDR1 and CDR2: SEHNR, FQNEAQ (reference sequence). This CDR3 has 16 residues. For the CDR3, the DNA is TGTGCCAGCAGCTTTAGGCTAGCGGGAGGAGGTGATACGCAGTATTTT. Translating gives CASSFRLAGGGDTQYF.

This sequence joins TRBV19 and TRBJ1-3; tentatively, D is TRBD1 (5 bases). Trimming shortened V by 4 bases and J by 0 bases, and 10 bases separated the two germline ends. Germline lookup yields CDR1 LNHDA and CDR2 SQIVND (reference sequence). The length of the CDR3 is 15 residues. The CDR3 protein is CASSTDNRSGNTIYF. CDR3 nucleotide sequence: TGTGCCAGTAGTACGGACAACCGCTCTGGAAACACCATATATTTT.

The genes are TRBV5-1 and TRBJ1-1; D is possibly TRBD1 (5 bases). The CDR3 has 16 residues. Trimming stripped 3 bases from V and 4 bases from J, with 19 bases between. CDR1 is SGHRS, CDR2 YFSETQ, per germline. The CDR3 reads CASSSGLPRPGTEAFF. CDR3 bases: TGCGCCAGCAGCTCGGGACTCCCAAGGCCGGGCACTGAAGCTTTCTTT.

V is TRBV27 and J is TRBJ2-3; 12 bases are a match to TRBD1. Germline-derived CDR1 and CDR2 are MNHEY and SMNVEV (reference sequence). V trimming: 5 bases; J trimming: 2 bases; junction bases outside the gene matches: 5. The CDR3 loop spans 16 amino acids. CDR3 nucleotides: TGTGCCAGCAGTAGGGGACAGGGGGCCTCCACAGATACGCAGTATTTT. Amino acid sequence: CASSRGQGASTDTQYF.

V is TRBV11-2 and J is TRBJ2-7; D not certain. The germline V gene encodes CDR1 SGHAT and CDR2 FQNNGV. The CDR3 totals 12 residues. Trimming removed 4 bases at V and 0 bases at J, with 4 bases between. CDR3 bases: TGTGCCAGCAGCTCCTTCTCCTACGAGCAGTACTTC. This gives the protein CASSSFSYEQYF.

This chain connects TRBV5-1 to TRBJ2-3; 8 nucleotides line up with TRBD1. V shed 4 bases and J 6 bases; nucleotides not matched to a gene: 7. This CDR3 region has 14 residues. Germline V lookup: CDR1 SGHRS, CDR2 YFSETQ. CDR3 nucleotide sequence: TGCGCCAGCAGCCAAGTTCAGGGGGCGGATACGCAGTATTTT. Encoded protein: CASSQVQGADTQYF.

This rearrangement joins TRBV18 to TRBJ2-7; 9 nucleotides line up with TRBD1. Germline lookup yields CDR1 KGHSH and CDR2 LQKENI. V gave up 5 bases and J gave up 6 bases; unmatched junction bases: 11. This CDR3 is 15 amino acids long. CDR3 sequence: CASSVTGQGALEQYF. The DNA of the CDR3 is TGTGCCAGCTCAGTAACGGGACAGGGAGCCCTCGAGCAGTACTTC.

The chain links TRBV5-1 to TRBJ2-1; maybe TRBD1 (5 bases). Per germline, CDR1 SGHRS and CDR2 YFSETQ. V was clipped by 0 bases and J by 10 bases, with 11 bases between them. The CDR3 has 13 residues. CDR3 residues: CASSLGGLGEQFF. The CDR3 DNA follows: TGCGCCAGCAGCTTGGGGGGCTTAGGAGAGCAGTTCTTC.

The chain carries TRBV10-3 and TRBJ2-7, with D possibly TRBD2 on 5 matching bases. Germline CDR1 is ENHRY and CDR2 is SYGVKD. V lost 2 bases and J 1 base, leaving 6 bases between the germline ends. The CDR3 runs 13 residues. This CDR3 reads CAISEPGSYEQYF. CDR3 in DNA: TGTGCCATCAGTGAGCCGGGATCCTACGAGCAGTACTTC.

CDR3 in amino acids: CASSSGTSLNEQFF. As DNA, the CDR3 is TGTGCCAGCAGCTCCGGGACTTCTCTCAATGAGCAGTTCTTC. The V and J genes are TRBV5-6 and TRBJ2-1; possibly TRBD2 for D (6 bases). V was pared by 3 bases and J by 6 bases, with 13 bases between. Looked up from germline, CDR1 is SGHDT and CDR2 is YYEEEE. The CDR3 consists of 14 residues.

The chain uses TRBV7-2 and TRBJ1-2; 8 nucleotides match TRBD1. The J segment lost 0 bases and the V segment lost 2 bases, leaving 11 bases of the junction unmatched. The CDR3 is 18 residues long. Per germline, CDR1 SGHTA and CDR2 FQGNSA. The CDR3 protein is CASSLTPMDRVANYGYTF. In DNA form, the CDR3 reads TGTGCCAGCAGCTTAACCCCTATGGACAGGGTAGCTAACTATGGCTACACCTTC.

The V call is TRBV28, the J call TRBJ2-7, with TRBD1 matching 9 bases. V trimming: 6 bases; J trimming: 5 bases; junction bases outside the gene matches: 17. CDR1 MDHEN and CDR2 SYDVKM come from the germline V gene. The CDR3 consists of 17 residues. CDR3 sequence reads: CASSRGTGTPDYHEQYF. The CDR3 coding sequence is TGTGCCAGCAGCCGAGGGACAGGGACTCCTGATTACCACGAGCAGTACTTC.

This chain uses TRBV28 with TRBJ1-1; a possible D gene is TRBD1 (5 bases). Germline assignment: CDR1 MDHEN and CDR2 SYDVKM. The CDR3 is 15 residues long. Between the trimmed V and J ends, which lost 5 bases and 2 bases, there was a span of 15 bases. CDR3 sequence reads: CASSLPPDRNTEAFF. DNA of the CDR3: TGTGCCAGCAGTCTCCCTCCCGACAGAAACACTGAAGCTTTCTTT.

The chain has TRBV11-2 and TRBJ2-1; 7 bases are a match to TRBD2. The ends lost 1 base at V and 5 bases at J; junction bases unmatched: 2. The CDR3 runs 14 residues. Germline assignment: CDR1 SGHAT and CDR2 FQNNGV. The CDR3: CASSLGGGDNEQFF. CDR3 nucleotides: TGTGCCAGCAGCTTAGGTGGGGGGGACAATGAGCAGTTCTTC.

This chain links TRBV10-3 with TRBJ2-7, with D maybe TRBD2 (6 bases). CDR1 and CDR2 from the germline V gene are ENHRY and SYGVKD. The CDR3 totals 12 residues. V was pared by 8 bases and J by 2 bases, with 10 bases between. CDR3 region: CAIGASAYEQYF. In nucleotides, the CDR3 is TGTGCCATCGGGGCTAGCGCCTACGAGCAGTACTTC.

The chain employs TRBV5-5 and TRBJ2-5, with D perhaps TRBD1 (5 bases). Trimming removed 3 bases from V and 7 bases from J, with 16 bases in between. Germline V gene lookup returns CDR1 SGHKS and CDR2 YYEKEE (reference sequence). The CDR3 totals 14 residues. In DNA, the CDR3 is TGTGCCAGCAGCTCCGGTGGGGCCTTGGGGACCCAGTACTTC. This encodes CASSSGGALGTQYF.

The CDR3: CASSNSGSYDNEQFF. Written as DNA, the CDR3 is TGTGCCAGCAGCAATAGCGGGAGTTACGACAATGAGCAGTTCTTC. J is TRBJ2-1 and V is TRBV7-9; TRBD2 matches 9 bases. Unmatched junction bases numbered 7, after V lost 5 bases and J lost 5 bases. This CDR3 is 15 amino acids long. In germline, CDR1 is SEHNR, CDR2 FQNEAQ (reference sequence).

Points on this clone: Germline is not matched at one junction end, which may reflect a read error. Additional DNA sequences in this sample encode the identical CDR3. The chain uses TRBV7-7 and TRBJ1-1; D call uncertain. Germline V gene sequence: CDR1 SSHAT, CDR2 FNYEAQ (reference sequence). The CDR3 consists of 13 residues. The CDR3 DNA sequence: TGTGCTAGCAGCTTAGGGAGGAACACTGAAGCTTTCTTT. Amino acids: CASSLGRNTEAFF.

The CDR3 nucleotides are TGTGCCAGCAGCCGACACGAACAAGAGACCCAGTACTTC. Translated: CASSRHEQETQYF. The chain is built from TRBV7-9 and TRBJ2-5; unclear D gene. Germline lookup yields CDR1 SEHNR and CDR2 FQNEAQ (reference sequence). Deletions cut 5 bases from V and 2 bases from J, with 9 bases between. This CDR3 region has 13 residues.

The chain joins TRBV6-1 to TRBJ1-5; weak D call: TRBD1 (5 bases). This CDR3 has 15 amino acids. Trimming removed 7 bases at V and 5 bases at J, with 18 bases between. Germline lookup yields CDR1 MNHNS and CDR2 SASEGT. The CDR3 coding sequence is TGTGCCAGCAACCCAAAGGTAGGGGCCCATCAGCCCCAGCATTTT. Translated: CASNPKVGAHQPQHF.

The rearrangement uses TRBV6-6 and TRBJ2-5; D uncertain. CDR1 is MNHNY, CDR2 SVGAGI, per germline (reference sequence). Between the trimmed V and J ends, which lost 6 bases and 5 bases, there was a span of 7 bases. The CDR3 runs to 11 residues. CDR3 bases: TGTGCCAGCAGCCTGTTCGAGACCCAGTACTTC. Translation gives CASSLFETQYF.

V and J are TRBV10-3 and TRBJ2-5; a possible D gene is TRBD2 (5 bases). Germline CDR1 reads ENHRY; CDR2 reads SYGVKD. The CDR3 spans 13 residues. Trimming shortened V by 4 bases and J by 2 bases, and 8 bases separated the two germline ends. CDR3 region: CAISVGGQETQYF. In nucleotides, the CDR3 is TGTGCCATCAGTGTGGGCGGGCAAGAGACCCAGTACTTC.

The CDR3 sequence is CASSVGRASLRGRDTQYF. The CDR3 coding sequence is TGTGCCAGCAGTGTTGGCAGGGCGTCCCTCCGAGGGAGGGATACGCAGTATTTT. The V gene is TRBV6-1, the J gene TRBJ2-3, with a possible D match to TRBD2 (6 bases). The germline V and J ends were trimmed by 4 bases and 6 bases, with 26 bases remaining between them. The CDR3 is 18 residues long. The germline V gene has CDR1 MNHNS and CDR2 SASEGT.

The V and J genes are TRBV6-1 and TRBJ1-6; maybe TRBD1 (6 bases). Germline assignment: CDR1 MNHNS and CDR2 SASEGT. Deletions cut 2 bases from V and 6 bases from J, with 11 bases between. CDR3 length equals 15 residues. CDR3 DNA sequence: TGTGCCAGCAGTGAACTGGGACAAAGTAATTCACCCCTCCACTTT. Encoded protein: CASSELGQSNSPLHF.

V usage is TRBV25-1 and J usage is TRBJ1-3, with 10 bases fitting TRBD1. Germline loops: CDR1 MGHDK, CDR2 SYGVNS. Losses at the gene ends were 4 bases for V and 8 bases for J; bases not matched to a gene: 2. The CDR3 is 13 residues long. The CDR3 spells CASSGTGGDTIYF. The DNA of the CDR3 is TGTGCCAGCAGTGGGACAGGGGGGGACACCATATATTTT.